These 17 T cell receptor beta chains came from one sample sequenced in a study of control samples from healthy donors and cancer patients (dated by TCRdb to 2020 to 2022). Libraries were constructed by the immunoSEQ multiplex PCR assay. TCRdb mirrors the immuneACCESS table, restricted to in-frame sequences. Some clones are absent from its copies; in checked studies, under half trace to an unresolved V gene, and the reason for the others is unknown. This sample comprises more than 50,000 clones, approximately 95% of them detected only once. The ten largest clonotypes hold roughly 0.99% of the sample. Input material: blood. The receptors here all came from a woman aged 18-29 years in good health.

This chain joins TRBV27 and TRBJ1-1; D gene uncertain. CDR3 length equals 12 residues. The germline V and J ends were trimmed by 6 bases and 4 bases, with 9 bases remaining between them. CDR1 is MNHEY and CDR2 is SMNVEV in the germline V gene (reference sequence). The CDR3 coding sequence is TGTGCCAGCAGAGGGAATCCCACTGAAGCTTTCTTT. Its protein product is CASRGNPTEAFF.

The CDR3: CASSYSAGSEKLFF. The CDR3 DNA is TGTGCCAGCAGTTACTCTGCGGGTTCTGAAAAACTGTTTTTT. The chain has TRBV6-5 and TRBJ1-4, with D unresolved. In germline, CDR1 is MNHEY, CDR2 SVGAGI. This CDR3 comprises 14 residues. V lost 0 bases and J lost 7, with 9 bases in between.

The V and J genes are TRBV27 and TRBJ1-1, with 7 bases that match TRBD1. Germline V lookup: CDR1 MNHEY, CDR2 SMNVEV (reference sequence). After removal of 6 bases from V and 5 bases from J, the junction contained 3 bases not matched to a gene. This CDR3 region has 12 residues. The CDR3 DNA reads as TGTGCCAGCAGGACAGGGAGGACTGAAGCTTTCTTT. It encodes CASRTGRTEAFF.

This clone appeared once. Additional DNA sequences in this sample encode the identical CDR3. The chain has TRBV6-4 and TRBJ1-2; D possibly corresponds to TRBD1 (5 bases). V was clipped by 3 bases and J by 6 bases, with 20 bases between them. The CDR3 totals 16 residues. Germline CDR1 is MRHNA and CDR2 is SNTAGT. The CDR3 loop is CASSEGAGGLSDGYTF. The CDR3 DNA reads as TGTGCCAGCAGTGAAGGGGCGGGCGGCCTCTCGGATGGCTACACCTTC.

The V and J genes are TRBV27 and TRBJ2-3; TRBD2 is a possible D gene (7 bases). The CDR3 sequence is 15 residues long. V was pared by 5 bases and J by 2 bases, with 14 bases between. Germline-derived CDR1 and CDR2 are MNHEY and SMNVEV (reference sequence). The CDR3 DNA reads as TGTGCCAGCAGTGTTCGGGGGGCGCTCACAGATACGCAGTATTTT. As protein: CASSVRGALTDTQYF.

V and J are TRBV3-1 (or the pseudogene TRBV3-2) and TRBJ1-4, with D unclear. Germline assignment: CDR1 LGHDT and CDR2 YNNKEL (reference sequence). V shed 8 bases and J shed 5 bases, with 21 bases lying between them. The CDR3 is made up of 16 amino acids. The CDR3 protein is CASRNTNRIRNEKLFF. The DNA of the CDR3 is TGTGCCAGCCGCAACACCAACAGAATAAGGAATGAAAAACTGTTTTTT.

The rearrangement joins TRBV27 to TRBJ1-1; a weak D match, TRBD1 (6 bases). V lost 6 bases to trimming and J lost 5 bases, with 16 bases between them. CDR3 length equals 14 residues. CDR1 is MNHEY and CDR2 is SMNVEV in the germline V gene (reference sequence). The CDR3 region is CASSHLGGGTEAFF. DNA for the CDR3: TGTGCCAGCAGCCACCTAGGGGGGGGGACTGAAGCTTTCTTT.

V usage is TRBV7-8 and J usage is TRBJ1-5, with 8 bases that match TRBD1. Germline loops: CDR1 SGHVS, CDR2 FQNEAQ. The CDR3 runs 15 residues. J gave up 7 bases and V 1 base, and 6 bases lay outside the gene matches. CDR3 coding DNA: TGTGCCAGCAGCTTAGAGACAGGGGTCGACCAGCCCCAGCATTTT. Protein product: CASSLETGVDQPQHF.

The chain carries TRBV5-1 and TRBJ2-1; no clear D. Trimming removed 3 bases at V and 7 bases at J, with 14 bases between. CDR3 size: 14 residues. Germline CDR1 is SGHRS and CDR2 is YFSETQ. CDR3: CASSSPGGENEQFF. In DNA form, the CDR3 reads TGCGCCAGCAGCTCACCTGGTGGGGAAAATGAGCAGTTCTTC.

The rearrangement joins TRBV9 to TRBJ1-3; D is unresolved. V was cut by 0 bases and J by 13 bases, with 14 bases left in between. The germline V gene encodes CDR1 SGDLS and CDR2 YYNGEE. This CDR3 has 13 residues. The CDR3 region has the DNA TGTGCCAGCAGCGTAGCCGGACGGCACGGGATATATTTT. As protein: CASSVAGRHGIYF.

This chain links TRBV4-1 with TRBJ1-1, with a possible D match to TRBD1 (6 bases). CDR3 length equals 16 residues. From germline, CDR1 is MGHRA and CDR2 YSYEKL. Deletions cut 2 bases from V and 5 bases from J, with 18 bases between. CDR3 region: CASSQLISGEGTEAFF. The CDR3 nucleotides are TGCGCCAGCAGCCAATTGATTTCAGGGGAGGGAACTGAAGCTTTCTTT.

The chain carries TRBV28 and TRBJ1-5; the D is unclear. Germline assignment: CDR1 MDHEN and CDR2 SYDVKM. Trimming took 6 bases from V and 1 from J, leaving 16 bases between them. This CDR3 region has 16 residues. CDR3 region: CASSSPGVKSNQPQHF. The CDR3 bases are TGTGCCAGCAGCTCTCCCGGAGTCAAGAGCAATCAGCCCCAGCATTTT. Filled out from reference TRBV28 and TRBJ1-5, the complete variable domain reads DVKVTQSSRYLVKRTGEKVFLECVQDMDHENMFWYRQDPGLGLRLIYFSYDVKMKEKGDIPEGYSVSREKKERFSLILESASTNQTSMYLCASSSPGVKSNQPQHFGDGTRLSIL.

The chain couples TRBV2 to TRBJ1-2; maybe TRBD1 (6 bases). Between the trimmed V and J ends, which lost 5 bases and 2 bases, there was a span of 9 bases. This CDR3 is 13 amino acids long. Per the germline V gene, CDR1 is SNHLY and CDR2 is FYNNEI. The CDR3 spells CASSSTGNYGYTF. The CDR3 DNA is TGTGCCAGCAGTTCTACAGGGAACTATGGCTACACCTTC.

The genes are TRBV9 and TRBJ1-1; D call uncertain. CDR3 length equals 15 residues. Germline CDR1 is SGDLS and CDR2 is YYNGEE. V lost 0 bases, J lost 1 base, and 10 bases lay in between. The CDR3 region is CASSVGKGPNTEAFF. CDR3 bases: TGTGCCAGCAGCGTAGGAAAGGGCCCGAACACTGAAGCTTTCTTT. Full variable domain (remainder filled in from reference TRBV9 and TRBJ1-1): DSGVTQTPKHLITATGQRVTLRCSPRSGDLSVYWYQQSLDQGLQFLIQYYNGEERAKGNILERFSAQQFPDLHSELNLSSLELGDSALYFCASSVGKGPNTEAFFGQGTRLTVV.

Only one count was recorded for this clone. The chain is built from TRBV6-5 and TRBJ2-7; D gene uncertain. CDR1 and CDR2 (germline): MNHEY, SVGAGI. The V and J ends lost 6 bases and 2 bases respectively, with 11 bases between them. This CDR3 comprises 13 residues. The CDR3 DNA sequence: TGTGCCAGCAGAGAGGACGGTACCTACGAGCAGTACTTC. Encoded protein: CASREDGTYEQYF.

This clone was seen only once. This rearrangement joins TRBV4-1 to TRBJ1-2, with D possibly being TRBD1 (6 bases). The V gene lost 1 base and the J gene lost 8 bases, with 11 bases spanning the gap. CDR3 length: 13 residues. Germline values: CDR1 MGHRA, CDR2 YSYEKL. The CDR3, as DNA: TGCGCCAGCAGCCAAGTACCAGGGGTAGGCTACACCTTC. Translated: CASSQVPGVGYTF.

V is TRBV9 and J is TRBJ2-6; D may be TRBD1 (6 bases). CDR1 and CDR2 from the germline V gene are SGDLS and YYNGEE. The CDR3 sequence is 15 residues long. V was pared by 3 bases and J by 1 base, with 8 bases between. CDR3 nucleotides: TGTGCCAGCAGCGATAGGGGGTCTGGGGCCAACGTCCTGACTTTC. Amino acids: CASSDRGSGANVLTF.